Listed below are T cell receptor beta chains from one sample, sequenced in a study of shared clonotypes between healthy human individuals. Clones were sequenced by immunoSEQ multiplex PCR, and TCRdb holds only the in-frame ones, with some missing. The table has 850,000 to 1,200,000 clones, 75% seen once; the top ten hold around 1.5%. The sequenced sample consisted of memory CD4+ T cells sorted from blood. These receptors were taken from a man between 18 and 29 years old in good health. The CDR3 runs from the conserved cysteine through the conserved F or W. D genes are given only for firm matches. Rows give clone size only sometimes, using once, few, many, or a class for an expanded clone.

j_call,clone_size,v_call,d_call,cdr3_aa,cdr3_nt
TRBJ2-1,.,TRBV18,.,CASSPENEQFF,TGTGCCAGCTCACCAGAGAATGAGCAGTTCTTC
TRBJ2-7,.,TRBV10-3,.,CAISESGTEYEQYF,TGTGCCATCAGTGAGTCCGGGACGGAATACGAGCAGTACTTC
TRBJ1-6,.,TRBV6-5,.,CASSLRRYNSPLHF,TGTGCCAGCAGCCTTAGACGGTATAATTCACCCCTCCACTTT
TRBJ2-7,.,TRBV6-1,TRBD2,CASNLGLAAYEQYF,TGTGCCAGCAACCTGGGACTAGCGGCCTACGAGCAGTACTTC
TRBJ2-5,.,TRBV29-1,.,CSVEGGSKRTQYF,TGCAGCGTTGAAGGGGGGAGCAAGAGGACCCAGTACTTC
TRBJ2-7,.,TRBV9,TRBD2,CASSAGTSGPYEQYF,TGTGCCAGCAGCGCCGGGACTAGCGGTCCCTACGAGCAGTACTTC
TRBJ2-1,.,TRBV4-3,.,CASSHRDWWSYNEQFF,TGCGCCAGCAGCCACCGGGACTGGTGGTCCTACAATGAGCAGTTCTTC
TRBJ1-2,.,TRBV30,.,CAWSPLANWGGYTF,TGTGCCTGGAGTCCCCTGGCCAACTGGGGCGGCTACACCTTC
TRBJ2-1,.,TRBV9,TRBD2,CASSALREGLFF,TGTGCCAGCAGCGCACTGAGGGAGGGCCTCTTCTTC
TRBJ1-2,.,TRBV7-2,.,CAHPSSNYGYTF,TGTGCCCACCCGAGTAGTAACTATGGCTACACCTTC
TRBJ2-7,once,TRBV5-1,.,CASSFSSGSYEQYF,TGCGCCAGCAGTTTTTCCAGCGGCTCCTACGAGCAGTACTTC
TRBJ2-2,.,TRBV18,.,CASSPPGFQGGTGELFF,TGTGCCAGCTCACCCCCGGGTTTCCAGGGTGGCACCGGGGAGCTGTTTTTT
TRBJ2-3,.,TRBV11-3,.,CASSLGGDTQYF,TGTGCCAGCAGCTTAGGAGGAGATACGCAGTATTTT
TRBJ1-1,.,TRBV29-1,TRBD1,CSADRGNTEAFF,TGCAGCGCGGACAGGGGGAACACTGAAGCTTTCTTT
TRBJ1-2,.,TRBV5-1,TRBD1,CASTRDRGPDYTF,TGCGCCAGCACCCGGGACAGGGGGCCAGACTACACCTTC